A single TCR beta chain is shown here with its context. The CDR3 loop spans 13 amino acids. The germline CDR1 and CDR2 sequences are SGHVS and FQNEAQ. V was trimmed by 7 bases and J by 0 bases, leaving 7 bases between them. Only CD45RO-negative cells positively selected for CCR7 counted as naive CD8 cells, so terminally differentiated effector memory CD45RA+ cells were excluded. Produced via immunoSEQ multiplex PCR; TCRdb's table is partial and in-frame only. The sample shows about 2 million clones, about 95% of them seen only once. This sample was included in a study of shared clonotypes between healthy human individuals. Study in general: Per donor, CD8 memory used one plate, CD8 naive used two, CD4 memory used three and CD4 naive used three.

The clonotype originates from a man between 18 and 35 years old in good health. The V gene is TRBV7-8, the J gene TRBJ2-1; no firm D call. Sequenced material: naive CD8+ T cells sorted from blood. The CDR3 reads CASTTHSYNEQFF. For the CDR3, the DNA is TGTGCCAGCACGACCCACTCCTACAATGAGCAGTTCTTC.